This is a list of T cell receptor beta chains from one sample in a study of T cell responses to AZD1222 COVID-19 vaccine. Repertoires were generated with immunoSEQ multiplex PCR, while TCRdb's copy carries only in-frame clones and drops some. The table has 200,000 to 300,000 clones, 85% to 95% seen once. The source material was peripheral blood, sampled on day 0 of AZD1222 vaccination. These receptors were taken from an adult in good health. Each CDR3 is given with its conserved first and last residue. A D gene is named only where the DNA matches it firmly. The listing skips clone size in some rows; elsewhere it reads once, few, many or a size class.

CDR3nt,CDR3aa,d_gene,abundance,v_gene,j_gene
TGTGCCAGCAGCAGGGACAGGGTCAGCACAGATACGCAGTATTTT,CASSRDRVSTDTQYF,TRBD1,.,TRBV7-2,TRBJ2-3
TGTGCCACCAGTGAGCCCGGGACAGGGGGTAGAGAGACCCAGTACTTC,CATSEPGTGGRETQYF,TRBD1,.,TRBV24-1,TRBJ2-5
TGTGCCAGCAGCTCAACAGAGACCCAGTACTTC,CASSSTETQYF,.,.,TRBV11-2,TRBJ2-5
TGCGCCAGCAGCTTACCACAGGGGAACACCGGGGAGCTGTTTTTT,CASSLPQGNTGELFF,.,.,TRBV5-1,TRBJ2-2
TGTGCCAGCAATACAGGGTTAGATACGCAGTATTTT,CASNTGLDTQYF,.,.,TRBV2,TRBJ2-3
TGTGCCAGCAGTTTAGACAGGCCCTCGAGGGAGCAGTACTTC,CASSLDRPSREQYF,.,.,TRBV27,TRBJ2-7
TGCGCCAGCAGCCACGGGACCGCCACCCAGGGGATGCAGTACTTC,CASSHGTATQGMQYF,.,.,TRBV5-1,TRBJ2-7
TGTGCCAGCAGCTCCTCAGGGGGGGAGACCCAGTACTTC,CASSSSGGETQYF,.,once,TRBV11-3,TRBJ2-5
TGTGCCAGCAGTTACTCGACAGGGGGGAATTCACCCCTCCACTTT,CASSYSTGGNSPLHF,TRBD1,.,TRBV6-5,TRBJ1-6
TGTGCCAGCAGCTCCCCCTACGAGCAGTACTTC,CASSSPYEQYF,.,once,TRBV3-1/TRBV3-2,TRBJ2-7
TGTGCCACCCAATTGGGGTCTAATGAAAAACTGTTTTTT,CATQLGSNEKLFF,.,once,TRBV15,TRBJ1-4
TGTGCCAGCAGCTTGGGGCCCCGGGGGACAGATACGCAGTATTTT,CASSLGPRGTDTQYF,.,.,TRBV5-6,TRBJ2-3
TGTGCCAGCAGTGCTGGGACCCTGGGACTAGCGGGGGCCTCTCCCATCCAATACGAGCAGTACTTC,CASSAGTLGLAGASPIQYEQYF,TRBD2,.,TRBV2,TRBJ2-7
TGTGCCAGTAGTCGGGGGCAGGGGTACTCCGGGGAGCTGTTTTTT,CASSRGQGYSGELFF,.,.,TRBV19,TRBJ2-2
TGCGCCACCCGAACGAGGACTTGGCACAGCAAAAACATTCAGTACTTC,CATRTRTWHSKNIQYF,.,.,TRBV5-1,TRBJ2-4
TGTGCCACCAGTGACCCTCTACGGGGCTACACCTTC,CATSDPLRGYTF,.,.,TRBV24-1,TRBJ1-2
TGTGCCAGCTCCCCTCGGGGGGGGCCAGTGATAGAGACCCAGTACTTC,CASSPRGGPVIETQYF,TRBD2,.,TRBV2,TRBJ2-5
TGTGCCAGCAGCTTAGGGTCAGGGACCAACTACGAGCAGTACTTC,CASSLGSGTNYEQYF,.,.,TRBV11-3,TRBJ2-7
TGTGCCAGCAGCCAAAAATTAGGCCACAATGAGCAGTTCTTC,CASSQKLGHNEQFF,.,.,TRBV3-1/TRBV3-2,TRBJ2-1
TGTGCCAGCAGTCCCACCCAGACAGGTCGAAGTATTGGAAACACCATATATTTT,CASSPTQTGRSIGNTIYF,.,.,TRBV6-6,TRBJ1-3
TGTGCCAGCAGCTTAGAGTACGCCTTCGTGTACGAGCAGTACTTC,CASSLEYAFVYEQYF,.,.,TRBV7-2,TRBJ2-7
TGCAGCGTAGGGGGACTCGCTGTATACGAGCAGTACTTC,CSVGGLAVYEQYF,.,.,TRBV29-1,TRBJ2-7
TGTGCCAGCAGCTCAAGACTGGCCGGGGAAGCTTTCTTT,CASSSRLAGEAFF,.,.,TRBV7-9,TRBJ1-1
TGTGCCAGCAGTCAGACAGGGAACGCGCAGTATTTT,CASSQTGNAQYF,TRBD1,.,TRBV28,TRBJ2-3
TGTGCCAGCAGCCTACAGGGTTTTGTCTATGGCTACACCTTC,CASSLQGFVYGYTF,.,.,TRBV6-5,TRBJ1-2
TGCGCCAGCAGCTTGGATCATGGAAACACCATATATTTT,CASSLDHGNTIYF,.,.,TRBV5-1,TRBJ1-3
TGTGCCAGCAGTTCTCGGGGCAATGAGCAGTTCTTC,CASSSRGNEQFF,.,.,TRBV27,TRBJ2-1
TGCGCCAGCAGTCGGAGGAGGGATTGGAGGAACTATGGCTACACCTTC,CASSRRRDWRNYGYTF,.,.,TRBV23-1,TRBJ1-2
TGTGCCAGCAGTAGACCGGACAGTCGGAATGAGCAGTTCTTC,CASSRPDSRNEQFF,.,.,TRBV28,TRBJ2-1
TGTGCCAGCACCCGGGACACCACATGGGAGCAGTTCTTC,CASTRDTTWEQFF,.,once,TRBV2,TRBJ2-1
TGTGCCAGTAGTCTCAACTCAAACACCATATATTTT,CASSLNSNTIYF,.,.,TRBV19,TRBJ1-3
TGTGCCTGGAGTAAAGCGGACATTGTTTGGGATACGCAGTATTTT,CAWSKADIVWDTQYF,.,.,TRBV30,TRBJ2-3
TGTGCCGGGATCGCTAACGAGCAGTACTTC,CAGIANEQYF,.,once,TRBV2,TRBJ2-7
TGCGCCAGCAGCCAAGGTCGGGCCGGCCACAATGAGCAGTTCTTC,CASSQGRAGHNEQFF,.,.,TRBV4-1,TRBJ2-1
TGTGCCAGCTCACCACCGACTGGGACTAGCGTTGGAGAGACCCAGTACTTC,CASSPPTGTSVGETQYF,TRBD2,.,TRBV18,TRBJ2-5